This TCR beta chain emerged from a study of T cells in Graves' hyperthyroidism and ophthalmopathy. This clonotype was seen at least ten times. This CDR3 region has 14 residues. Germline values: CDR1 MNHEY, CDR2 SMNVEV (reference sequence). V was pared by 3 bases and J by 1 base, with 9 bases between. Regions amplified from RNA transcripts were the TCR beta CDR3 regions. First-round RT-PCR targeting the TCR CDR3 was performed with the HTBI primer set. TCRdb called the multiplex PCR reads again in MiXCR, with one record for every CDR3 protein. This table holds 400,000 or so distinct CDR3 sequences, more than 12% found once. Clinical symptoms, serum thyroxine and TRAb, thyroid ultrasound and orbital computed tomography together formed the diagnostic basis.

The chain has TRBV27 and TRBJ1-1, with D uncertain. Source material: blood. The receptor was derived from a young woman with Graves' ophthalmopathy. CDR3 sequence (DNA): TGTGCCAGCAGTTTTTTAGGTGGGAACACTGAAGCTTTCTTT. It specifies CASSFLGGNTEAFF.